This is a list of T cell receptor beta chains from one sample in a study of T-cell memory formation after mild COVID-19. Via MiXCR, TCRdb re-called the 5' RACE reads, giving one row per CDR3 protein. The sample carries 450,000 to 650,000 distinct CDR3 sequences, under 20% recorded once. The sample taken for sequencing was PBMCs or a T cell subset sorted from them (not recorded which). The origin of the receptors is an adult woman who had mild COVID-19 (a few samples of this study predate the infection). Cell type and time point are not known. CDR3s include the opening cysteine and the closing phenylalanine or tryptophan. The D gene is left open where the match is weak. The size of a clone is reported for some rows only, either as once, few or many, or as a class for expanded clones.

TGTGCCAGCAGCCCCATGGGGCTAGCGGGGGGCCTCACAGATACGCAGTATTTT | CASSPMGLAGGLTDTQYF | TRBJ2-3 | TRBD2 | NA | 18 | TRBV7-9
TGTGCCAGCAGCCAAGATCCTTGGGGGCTCAATTCACCCCTCCACTTT | CASSQDPWGLNSPLHF | TRBJ1-6 | NA | NA | 16 | TRBV14
TGTGCCAGCAGCCCCCGGGAGCCCTGGGAAAAACTGTTTTTT | CASSPREPWEKLFF | TRBJ1-4 | NA | NA | 14 | TRBV7-7
TGCGCCAGCAGAACTTACGGGACTAGCGGCACAGATACGCAGTATTTT | CASRTYGTSGTDTQYF | TRBJ2-3 | TRBD2 | once | 16 | TRBV5-1
TGCAGCGCTGCCCGAGGGGACGAGCAGTACTTC | CSAARGDEQYF | TRBJ2-7 | NA | few | 11 | TRBV29-1
TGTGCCAGCAGGAACCGACTGAGAAGCAATCAGCCCCAGCATTTT | CASRNRLRSNQPQHF | TRBJ1-5 | NA | few | 15 | TRBV19
TGTGCCAGCAGCCAGGGGGGGCTAGCGGGATCTCCGGGAGAGACCCAGTACTTC | CASSQGGLAGSPGETQYF | TRBJ2-5 | TRBD2 | NA | 18 | TRBV11-3
TGTGCCAGCAGTCCAGGAACATACAGCACAGATACGCAGTATTTT | CASSPGTYSTDTQYF | TRBJ2-3 | NA | few | 15 | TRBV9
TGTGCCAGCAGCCGAATCGAGGGGGCGACTAATGAAAAACTGTTTTTT | CASSRIEGATNEKLFF | TRBJ1-4 | TRBD1 | few | 16 | TRBV14
TGCAGCGCTGCTCGGGGTGAGGGTAGCGTCAGCACCTACGAGCAGTACTTC | CSAARGEGSVSTYEQYF | TRBJ2-7 | NA | NA | 17 | TRBV29-1
TGTGCCAGCAGTGTCCTTGCGGCGGGAGTCTTCTACAATGAGCAGTTCTTC | CASSVLAAGVFYNEQFF | TRBJ2-1 | TRBD2 | once | 17 | TRBV6-1
TGTGCCACCCAGGGCGCTGAAGCTTTCTTT | CATQGAEAFF | TRBJ1-1 | NA | NA | 10 | TRBV10-3